This T cell receptor beta chain was identified during a study of blood T cell repertoires in COVID-19. Across the whole study: Some COVID-19 samples were acute and others convalescent; all came from the United States, Italy and Spain. The analysed material was cDNA or gDNA that came from T cells, B-cell-depleted T cells, or PBMCs.

Trimming at V came to 2 bases and at J to 0 bases, leaving 6 bases not matched to a gene. Germline V gene data show CDR1 as SGHTA and CDR2 as FQGNSA. The CDR3 runs 17 residues. In the original analysis: Amplifying reference gene primers gave estimates of nucleated cell counts. Libraries were prepared by immunoSEQ multiplex PCR; TCRdb keeps only in-frame clonotypes and omits some of them. Clone size and V and J calls were adopted from that table, with D and trimming inferred from the DNA. The sample lists approximately 77,000 clones, 80% occurring once. The sequence was collected from a woman between 70 and 85 years old with acute or convalescent COVID-19. This sequence joins TRBV7-2 and TRBJ2-1, with TRBD2 matching 8 bases. The specimen sequenced was peripheral blood. CDR3 nucleotides: TGTGCCAGCAGCTTAACGAATCTAGCGGGCTCCTACAATGAGCAGTTCTTC. Its protein product is CASSLTNLAGSYNEQFF.